Listed below are T cell receptor beta chains from one sample, sequenced in a study of blood T cell repertoires in COVID-19. Repertoires were generated with immunoSEQ multiplex PCR, while TCRdb's copy carries only in-frame clones and drops some. The table records roughly 200,000 clones, 70% to 90% of them present only once. Sample: PBMCs or T cells enriched from blood (not recorded which). Receptor source: a woman aged 40 to 49 with acute COVID-19. The CDR3 runs from the conserved cysteine through the conserved F or W. The D gene is left open where the match is weak. Rows may omit the clone size; those that give it use once, few, many or a size class.

CDR3aa	CDR3nt	d_gene	j_gene	v_gene	abundance
CACPSLGQGYGYTF	TGTGCCTGCCCGAGTCTGGGACAGGGGTATGGCTACACCTTC	TRBD1	TRBJ1-2	TRBV30	.
CASSLMTGNTEAFF	TGTGCCAGCAGCCTCATGACAGGGAACACTGAAGCTTTCTTT	.	TRBJ1-1	TRBV14	.
CASSTGGSFTDTQYF	TGTGCCAGCAGCACAGGGGGGTCTTTCACAGATACGCAGTATTTT	TRBD1	TRBJ2-3	TRBV9	.
CATSNGSGDVGEQFF	TGTGCCACCAGCAATGGAAGCGGGGATGTAGGTGAGCAGTTCTTC	TRBD2	TRBJ2-1	TRBV15	.
CSSRDSLSYGYTF	TGCAGCAGCCGGGACAGCTTAAGCTATGGCTACACCTTC	TRBD1	TRBJ1-2	TRBV29-1	.
CASSSLGRGQKFSYNEQFF	TGCGCCAGCAGCTCCCTAGGGCGGGGACAGAAATTTTCCTACAATGAGCAGTTCTTC	.	TRBJ2-1	TRBV5-1	.
CASSPDRAGNTEAFF	TGTGCCAGTAGTCCCGACAGGGCCGGGAACACTGAAGCTTTCTTT	TRBD1	TRBJ1-1	TRBV19	.
CASSQDAYMGQGNEKLFF	TGTGCCAGCAGCCAAGATGCCTATATGGGACAGGGGAATGAAAAACTGTTTTTT	TRBD1	TRBJ1-4	TRBV3-1/TRBV3-2	.
CASRLGSGGHSYNEQFF	TGTGCCAGTAGGCTCGGTAGCGGGGGGCACTCCTACAATGAGCAGTTCTTC	TRBD2	TRBJ2-1	TRBV19	.
CASSFQRRGGSNQPQHF	TGTGCCAGCAGCTTCCAACGGCGAGGGGGTAGCAATCAGCCCCAGCATTTT	.	TRBJ1-5	TRBV5-5	few
CASMSSGGVPRNEQFF	TGTGCCAGCATGTCTAGCGGGGGGGTACCTCGCAATGAGCAGTTCTTC	TRBD2	TRBJ2-1	TRBV25-1	few
CASSRQIYTEAFF	TGTGCCAGCAGCCGACAGATTTACACTGAAGCTTTCTTT	.	TRBJ1-1	TRBV3-1/TRBV3-2	few
CASSSPGLPTGELFF	TGTGCCAGCAGTTCTCCTGGCCTTCCGACCGGGGAGCTGTTTTTT	.	TRBJ2-2	TRBV6-2/TRBV6-3	.
CASSQERGPVRELFF	TGCGCCAGCAGCCAAGAAAGGGGGCCCGTGAGGGAACTGTTTTTT	TRBD1	TRBJ1-4	TRBV4-1	.
CGSTGNGLFF	TGCGGAAGTACAGGGAACGGGCTGTTTTTT	.	TRBJ2-2	TRBV20-1	.
CASSLDRNSPLHF	TGTGCCAGCAGTTTGGACAGGAATTCACCCCTCCACTTT	TRBD1	TRBJ1-6	TRBV27	few
CASSYRSGVGTEAFF	TGTGCCAGCAGTTATCGGTCAGGGGTCGGCACTGAAGCTTTCTTT	.	TRBJ1-1	TRBV6-5	.
CASGITEKHGGSNQPQHF	TGTGCTAGTGGTATTACAGAAAAGCACGGTGGGAGCAATCAGCCCCAGCATTTT	.	TRBJ1-5	TRBV12-5	.
CASSLRSRVGTEAFF	TGTGCCAGCAGCTTGAGGAGCAGGGTGGGCACTGAAGCTTTCTTT	.	TRBJ1-1	TRBV5-6	.
CASSNRGGPGYNEQFF	TGTGCCAGCAGCAACCGGGGGGGCCCCGGCTACAATGAGCAGTTCTTC	TRBD2	TRBJ2-1	TRBV3-1/TRBV3-2	.